The TCR beta chain described here comes from a study of cytomegalovirus exposure and HLA in healthy donors. Looking at the study overall: Across roughly 400 genotyped donors, around 80% landed in the Caucasian-associated ancestry cluster.

A note on this clone: Its specificity is not known.

The V gene's germline CDR1 is SGHTA and CDR2 FQGNSA. V was shortened by 4 bases and J by 4 bases, with 20 bases between the two germline ends. The length of the CDR3 is 17 residues. Both 60 Vbeta primers and 13 Jbeta primers went into the PCR. Assay: immunoSEQ multiplex PCR; the TCRdb copy retains only in-frame clones and omits some. The sample includes tens of thousands of clones, less than 8% of them seen just once. Study-level findings and limits: Confirmation in vitro established that a few CMV-associated chains were specific for CMV antigens.

The receptor was derived from a man aged 50 to 60 in good health and CMV-seronegative. V is TRBV7-2 and J is TRBJ2-1; D perhaps matches TRBD1 (5 bases). Sequencing input: PBMCs. CDR3 residues: CASSSKADSLPYNEQFF. In DNA, the CDR3 is TGTGCCAGCAGCTCAAAAGCCGACAGTTTGCCATACAATGAGCAGTTCTTC.